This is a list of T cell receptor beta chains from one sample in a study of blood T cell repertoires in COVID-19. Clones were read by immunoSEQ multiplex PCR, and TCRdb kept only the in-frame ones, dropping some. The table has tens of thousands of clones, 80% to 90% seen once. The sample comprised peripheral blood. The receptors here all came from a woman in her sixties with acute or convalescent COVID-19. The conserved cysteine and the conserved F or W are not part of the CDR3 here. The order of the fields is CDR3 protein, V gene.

CDR3 protein: ASSPGTGSYEQY
V gene: TRBV11-3

CDR3 protein: ASSFSGIYT
V gene: TRBV5-1

CDR3 protein: ASSLRGTDTQY
V gene: TRBV5-4

CDR3 protein: ASSYSARQTGNTIY
V gene: TRBV6-5

CDR3 protein: ASSFGYQGEDYGYT
V gene: TRBV5-1

CDR3 protein: ASSLAGGHQETQY
V gene: TRBV5-1

CDR3 protein: ASILNPTGFNQPQH
V gene: TRBV19

CDR3 protein: ASSLAGTRQAF
V gene: TRBV5-1

CDR3 protein: ASSQSSLGTQY
V gene: TRBV14

CDR3 protein: ASSPQGHSNQPQH
V gene: TRBV5-8

CDR3 protein: ASSLEGGGNQPQH
V gene: TRBV5-1

CDR3 protein: ASSLTGGWSNSPLH
V gene: TRBV5-1

CDR3 protein: ASSLSASFNSYNEQF
V gene: TRBV27

CDR3 protein: ASSYSAGGKTQY
V gene: TRBV6-5

CDR3 protein: ASGTSGGYNEQF
V gene: TRBV9

CDR3 protein: ASIRDGGESQPQH
V gene: TRBV6-5

CDR3 protein: AISDRGVNQPQH
V gene: TRBV10-3

CDR3 protein: ASSLDRGPYGYT
V gene: TRBV4-1

CDR3 protein: ASSVTYSYNEQF
V gene: TRBV9

CDR3 protein: ASSDDRGRDTQY
V gene: TRBV10-2

CDR3 protein: ASSLAGDPNEQF
V gene: TRBV7-3

CDR3 protein: ASSGKGHPNTEAF
V gene: TRBV28

CDR3 protein: ASSPTSVNEKLF
V gene: TRBV5-1

CDR3 protein: ASSIGILFWKGPNYGYT
V gene: TRBV19

CDR3 protein: ASQTATDTQY
V gene: TRBV14

CDR3 protein: ASSLDVSSSPLH
V gene: TRBV7-9